Below are 27 T cell receptor beta chains sequenced from a single sample in a study of Ad26.COV2.S vaccination and SARS-CoV-2 variants (dated by TCRdb to about 2021). Receptors were amplified or captured by the immunoSEQ multiplex PCR assay. The source is immuneACCESS, and TCRdb retained only in-frame sequences with V and J called. Part of the clones is not carried over; for the studies checked, unresolved V genes explain less than half of this, and the remainder is unexplained. The sample includes approximately 340,000 clones, with under 95% observed a single time. Of the sample, 3% to 5% is held by the ten largest clones. The time point label corresponds to: individuals recovered from natural SARS-CoV-2 infection. Here the sequenced sample was peripheral blood, taken after recovery from COVID-19. Every receptor here comes from a human donor who had recovered from COVID-19.

The chain is built from TRBV6-5 and TRBJ2-1, with a tentative D call TRBD2 (5 bases). Trimming removed 7 bases from V and 4 bases from J, with 14 bases in between. This CDR3 has 14 amino acids. Germline CDR1 MNHEY, CDR2 SVGAGI. CDR3 sequence: CASTVRSGYNEQFF. The DNA for the CDR3 is TGTGCCAGCACCGTACGATCGGGGTACAATGAGCAGTTCTTC.

The rearrangement links TRBV5-6 to TRBJ2-7; D is unresolved. With 2 bases removed from V and 6 bases from J, the gap between germline ends came to 18 bases. Germline CDR1 reads SGHDT; CDR2 reads YYEEEE. The CDR3 length is 15 residues. The CDR3 loop is CASSLQSLYFSEQYF. CDR3 DNA: TGTGCCAGCAGCTTACAGTCCCTTTATTTCTCCGAGCAGTACTTC.

The chain is built from TRBV19 and TRBJ1-1, with D maybe TRBD1 (5 bases). The CDR3 contains 15 residues. Germline assignment: CDR1 LNHDA and CDR2 SQIVND (reference sequence). Deletions cut 7 bases from V and 0 bases from J, with 15 bases between. CDR3 sequence: CASTDGGRLNTEAFF. The CDR3 nucleotides read TGTGCCAGTACCGACGGGGGACGGTTGAACACTGAAGCTTTCTTT.

The J gene is TRBJ1-1, the V gene TRBV21-1; TRBD1 is taken as the D call from the table, unchecked against the DNA. TRBV21-1 is deemed a pseudogene. The CDR3 totals 17 residues. The CDR3 DNA reads as TGTGCCAGCAGCAAAGCGCTAGGGGTTTTCGGACACACTGAAGCTTTCTTT. Translating gives CASSKALGVFGHTEAFF.

This rearrangement joins TRBV9 to TRBJ1-4; unclear D gene. The germline V gene has CDR1 SGDLS and CDR2 YYNGEE. The CDR3 is 15 amino acids. The V end lost 4 bases, the J end lost 3 bases, and 13 bases lay between the germline ends. The CDR3 is CASSIETEPNEKLFF. Written as DNA, the CDR3 is TGTGCCAGCAGCATAGAGACTGAGCCTAATGAAAAACTGTTTTTT.

V is TRBV6-2 or TRBV6-3 and J is TRBJ2-2; 13 nucleotides align to TRBD2. CDR1 is MNHEY, CDR2 SVGEGT, per germline. The CDR3 totals 17 residues. The J segment lost 7 bases and the V segment lost 6 bases, leaving 11 bases of the junction unmatched. The CDR3 here is CASSQRLAGGSHGELFF. The CDR3 coding sequence is TGTGCCAGCAGCCAAAGACTAGCGGGGGGCTCGCACGGGGAGCTGTTTTTT.

This clone was seen a single time. V and J are TRBV2 and TRBJ1-5, with 11 bases aligning to TRBD1. The V gene end was trimmed by 4 bases and the J gene end by 7 bases; junction bases not matched to a gene: 6. The germline CDR1 and CDR2 sequences are SNHLY and FYNNEI. This CDR3 spans 15 amino acids. CDR3 in amino acids: CASSGGQGVRQPQHF. DNA of the CDR3: TGTGCCAGCAGTGGGGGACAGGGGGTGAGGCAGCCCCAGCATTTT. The full variable domain, completed using reference TRBV2 and TRBJ1-5, is EPEVTQTPSHQVTQMGQEVILRCVPISNHLYFYWYRQILGQKVEFLVSFYNNEISEKSEIFDDQFSVERPDGSNFTLKIRSTKLEDSAMYFCASSGGQGVRQPQHFGDGTRLSIL.

The rearrangement links TRBV15 to TRBJ2-5, with TRBD1 identical over 7 bases. With 9 bases clipped from V and 4 bases from J, the junction kept 11 bases outside the gene matches. Germline CDR1 LNHNV, CDR2 YYDKDF (reference sequence). The CDR3 totals 14 residues. The CDR3 DNA reads TGTGCCACAGATACAGGGGCCGCGGGAGAGACCCAGTACTTC. Translating gives CATDTGAAGETQYF.

The chain uses TRBV6-5 and TRBJ2-7; D is possibly TRBD1 (6 bases). V lost 7 bases and J 2 bases, leaving 12 bases between the germline ends. CDR3 length: 13 amino acids. From germline, CDR1 is MNHEY and CDR2 SVGAGI. Here the CDR3 DNA reads TGTGCCAGCAACCCGAGGGGGACCTACGAGCAGTACTTC. Translated, it gives CASNPRGTYEQYF.

The chain uses TRBV6-2 or TRBV6-3 and TRBJ1-2; TRBD1 might be the D (6 bases). The V end was cut by 1 base, the J end by 3 bases, with 12 bases between. Germline loops: CDR1 MNHEY, CDR2 SVGEGT. The CDR3 loop spans 15 amino acids. CDR3 DNA: TGTGCCAGCAGTTACTGGTCGAGGACAGACTATGGCTACACCTTC. Translation gives CASSYWSRTDYGYTF.

The gene calls are TRBV4-1 and TRBJ1-4; D not certain. The CDR3 covers 13 residues. V was clipped by 9 bases and J by 8 bases, with 16 bases between them. Germline CDR1 reads MGHRA; CDR2 reads YSYEKL. DNA for the CDR3: TGCGCCAGTGCCCGGGCCCCCGGGGAAAAACTGTTTTTT. Its translation: CASARAPGEKLFF.

The genes are TRBV19 and TRBJ1-4; no definite D call. V lost 3 bases and J 4 bases, leaving 12 bases between the germline ends. The germline CDR1 and CDR2 sequences are LNHDA and SQIVND (reference sequence). The CDR3 totals 15 residues. DNA of the CDR3: TGTGCCAGTAGTATTGGCCTACGGATTAATGAAAAACTGTTTTTT. Translating gives CASSIGLRINEKLFF.

The rearrangement uses TRBV5-1 and TRBJ2-7, with a weak D call TRBD1 (6 bases). Germline V gene lookup returns CDR1 SGHRS and CDR2 YFSETQ. The length of the CDR3 is 13 residues. V was shortened by 4 bases and J by 3 bases, with 11 bases between the two germline ends. The CDR3 coding sequence is TGCGCCAGCAGCCCAACAGGGCGCTACGAGCAGTACTTC. It codes for CASSPTGRYEQYF.

The chain has TRBV4-1 and TRBJ1-3; 9 bases agree with TRBD1. This CDR3 comprises 17 residues. Germline loops: CDR1 MGHRA, CDR2 YSYEKL. V shed 2 bases, J shed 3 bases, and the junction held 8 bases outside the gene matches. The CDR3 loop reads CASSQHLTGGVGNTIYF. The CDR3 bases are TGCGCCAGCAGCCAACATCTGACAGGGGGTGTTGGAAACACCATATATTTT.

With regard to this clone: Other DNA sequences from this sample encode an identical CDR3 as well. The gene calls are TRBV5-1 and TRBJ2-5, with unresolved D. V was pared by 0 bases and J by 3 bases, with 6 bases between. This CDR3 contains 13 residues. The germline gives CDR1 SGHRS, CDR2 YFSETQ. The CDR3 DNA follows: TGCGCCAGCAGCTTGGCAGGAAAAGAGACCCAGTACTTC. Residues: CASSLAGKETQYF.

The rearrangement links TRBV7-9 to TRBJ2-5, with D unclear. The CDR3 has 12 amino acids. V dropped 6 bases and J dropped 5 bases, with 10 bases sitting between them. The germline V gene encodes CDR1 SEHNR and CDR2 FQNEAQ (reference sequence). CDR3 in amino acids: CASRAQRETQYF. CDR3 DNA: TGTGCCAGCAGGGCTCAACGGGAGACCCAGTACTTC.

This chain uses TRBV6-5 with TRBJ1-1, with 10 bases fitting TRBD1. The CDR3 runs to 15 residues. V lost 7 bases and J lost 4; bases outside the gene matches: 9. Germline V gives CDR1 MNHEY, CDR2 SVGAGI. CDR3 loop: CASTTGGVGTTEAFF. As DNA, the CDR3 is TGTGCCAGCACGACAGGGGGCGTAGGAACCACTGAAGCTTTCTTT.

This chain joins TRBV10-3 and TRBJ1-6; no clear D gene. Trimming removed 11 bases at V and 9 bases at J, with 23 bases between. CDR3 size: 15 residues. CDR1 and CDR2 (germline): ENHRY, SYGVKD. CDR3 loop: CAAQEGPQGGSPLHF. CDR3 DNA sequence: TGTGCCGCCCAAGAGGGCCCCCAAGGTGGTTCACCCCTCCACTTT.

The chain combines TRBV20-1 with TRBJ1-1; D might be TRBD1 (5 bases). CDR1 and CDR2 from the germline V gene are DFQATT and SNEGSKA (reference sequence). CDR3 length equals 11 residues. The germline V and J ends were trimmed by 7 bases and 0 bases, with 6 bases remaining between them. The CDR3 loop reads CSGGLNTEAFF. The CDR3 coding sequence is TGCAGTGGGGGCCTGAACACTGAAGCTTTCTTT.

The chain joins TRBV3-1 (or the pseudogene TRBV3-2) to TRBJ2-1; tentative D call: TRBD2 (5 bases). CDR3 length: 16 amino acids. With 5 bases removed from V and 0 bases from J, the gap between germline ends came to 14 bases. Germline V gene sequence: CDR1 LGHDT, CDR2 YNNKEL (reference sequence). The CDR3 loop reads CASSSPGLGSYNEQFF. For the CDR3, the DNA is TGTGCCAGCAGCTCCCCTGGACTCGGCTCCTACAATGAGCAGTTCTTC.

The J gene is TRBJ1-4, the V gene TRBV29-1; D possibly corresponds to TRBD1 (6 bases). Trimming left V 7 bases short and J 0 bases short, with 12 bases between. Germline CDR1 reads SQVTM; CDR2 reads ANQGSEA. CDR3 length: 14 residues. CDR3 bases: TGCAGCGCTCTTGGGGGCGCAACTAATGAAAAACTGTTTTTT. This sequence encodes CSALGGATNEKLFF.

The CDR3 loop is CATSASGGATDTQYF. The CDR3 region has the DNA TGTGCCACCAGTGCTAGCGGGGGGGCCACAGATACGCAGTATTTT. The chain uses TRBV24-1 and TRBJ2-3; 12 bases are a match to TRBD2. Germline assignment: CDR1 KGHDR and CDR2 SFDVKD. V was pared by 5 bases and J by 2 bases, with 1 base of the junction left unmatched. This CDR3 spans 15 amino acids.

The chain combines TRBV29-1 with TRBJ2-5; 8 bases match TRBD2. This CDR3 is 12 amino acids long. Germline loops: CDR1 SQVTM, CDR2 ANQGSEA. The V and J ends lost 7 bases and 2 bases, in that order; junction bases with no gene match: 3. The CDR3 protein is CSAGGGQETQYF. CDR3 bases: TGCAGCGCCGGGGGGGGGCAAGAGACCCAGTACTTC.

The chain recombines TRBV19 with TRBJ1-2; D is undetermined. Trimming took off 4 bases at V and 4 bases at J, with 10 bases between the two ends. Germline V gene sequence: CDR1 LNHDA, CDR2 SQIVND (reference sequence). The CDR3 loop spans 13 amino acids. Here the CDR3 reads CASSTQSSYGYTF. For the CDR3, the DNA is TGTGCCAGTAGTACGCAGTCTTCCTATGGCTACACCTTC.

This clone appeared once. This chain joins TRBV27 and TRBJ2-1; D might be TRBD1 (5 bases). This CDR3 has 15 residues. V was cut by 5 bases and J by 0 bases, with 11 bases left in between. Germline V gives CDR1 MNHEY, CDR2 SMNVEV (reference sequence). The CDR3 loop is CASSQGIVSYNEQFF. The CDR3 nucleotides are TGTGCCAGCAGTCAGGGTATAGTCTCCTACAATGAGCAGTTCTTC.

The chain combines TRBV4-1 with TRBJ2-2; D is unclear. The CDR3 is made up of 16 amino acids. CDR1 MGHRA and CDR2 YSYEKL come from the germline V gene. V was pared by 2 bases and J by 0 bases, with 10 bases between. The CDR3 reads CASSQSAPTNTGELFF. CDR3 DNA sequence: TGCGCCAGCAGCCAATCGGCACCGACGAACACCGGGGAGCTGTTTTTT.

This chain joins TRBV5-1 and TRBJ1-2; D is ambiguous. CDR1 is SGHRS and CDR2 is YFSETQ in the germline V gene. Trimming shortened V by 4 bases and J by 4 bases, and 14 bases separated the two germline ends. CDR3 size: 14 residues. This CDR3 reads CASSAPEAIYGYTF. As DNA, the CDR3 is TGCGCCAGCAGCGCCCCCGAGGCAATCTATGGCTACACCTTC.